The TCR beta chain described here comes from a study of blood T cell repertoires in COVID-19. Study context: Acute and convalescent COVID-19 samples came from the United States, Italy and Spain. The analysed material was cDNA or gDNA that came from T cells, B-cell-depleted T cells, or PBMCs.

V was cut by 6 bases and J by 0 bases, with 15 bases left in between. The V gene's germline CDR1 is MNHEY and CDR2 SMNVEV (reference sequence). The CDR3 covers 15 residues. In the authors' methods: Nucleated cell counts were estimated from reference gene primer amplification. Data came from immunoSEQ multiplex PCR; TCRdb stores just in-frame clones and leaves some out. V and J calls and clone size follow that table, whereas D and trimming were derived from the DNA. The sample lists 230,000 or so clones; around 80% were seen once. This clone was detected many times. The sequence was obtained from a human donor in a cohort sampled during active COVID-19. This chain connects TRBV27 to TRBJ2-7, with a tentative D call TRBD1 (6 bases). Sequencing was carried out using peripheral blood. CDR3 bases: TGTGCCAGCAGCCCCTCCGAGGACAGCTCCTACGAGCAGTACTTC. Translating gives CASSPSEDSSYEQYF.